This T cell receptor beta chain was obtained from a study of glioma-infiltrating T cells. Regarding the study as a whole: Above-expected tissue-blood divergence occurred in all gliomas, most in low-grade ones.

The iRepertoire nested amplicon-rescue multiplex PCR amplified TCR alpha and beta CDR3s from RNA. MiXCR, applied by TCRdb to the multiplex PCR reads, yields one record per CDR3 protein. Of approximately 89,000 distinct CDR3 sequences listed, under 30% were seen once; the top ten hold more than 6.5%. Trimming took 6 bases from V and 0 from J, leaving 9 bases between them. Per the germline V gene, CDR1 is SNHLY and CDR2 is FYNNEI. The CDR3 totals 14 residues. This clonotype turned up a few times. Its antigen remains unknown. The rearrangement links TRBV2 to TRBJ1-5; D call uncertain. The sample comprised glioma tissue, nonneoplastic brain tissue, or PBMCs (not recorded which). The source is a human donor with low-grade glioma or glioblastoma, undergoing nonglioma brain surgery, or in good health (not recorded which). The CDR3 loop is CASSQAYSNQPQHF. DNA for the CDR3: TGTGCCAGCAGCCAGGCGTATAGCAATCAGCCCCAGCATTTT.